This passage covers 8 T cell receptor beta chains from one sample sequenced in a study of T cell repertoires in cytomegalovirus infection. TCRdb analysed the reads with MiXCR anew, one entry per CDR3 protein. The repertoire includes about 530,000 distinct CDR3 sequences, 26% of them detected once, and less than 15% sits in the top ten. Source material: PBMCs. These receptors were obtained from a human donor in good health (CMV status not recorded). Some clones in this sample may be carry-over from other donors' samples.

This clonotype has ten or more counts. V usage is TRBV7-2 and J usage is TRBJ1-6; 7 bases match TRBD1. The CDR3 spans 17 residues. CDR1 and CDR2 from the germline V gene are SGHTA and FQGNSA. Unmatched junction bases numbered 7, after V lost 1 base and J lost 4 bases. The CDR3, as DNA: TGTGCCAGCAGCTTAGAGGGACAGCAGCTTTATAATTCACCCCTCCACTTT. Translated: CASSLEGQQLYNSPLHF.

This clonotype was seen only a few times. The chain recombines TRBV9 with TRBJ1-1; TRBD1 agrees at 8 bases. Per germline, CDR1 SGDLS and CDR2 YYNGEE. The CDR3 totals 15 residues. J lost 4 bases, V lost 4 bases, and 9 bases had no gene match. In nucleotides, the CDR3 is TGTGCCAGCAGCCCTAGACAGGGGTTCAGCACTGAAGCTTTCTTT. The encoded protein is CASSPRQGFSTEAFF.

Note on this clonotype: Just one base apart from a much larger clone, this may be a read error. This rearrangement joins TRBV6-6 to TRBJ2-1, with 7 bases that match TRBD2. This CDR3 has 13 amino acids. Germline V gene lookup returns CDR1 MNHNY and CDR2 SVGAGI (reference sequence). The DNA for the CDR3 is TGTGCCAGCAGTTCAACCGGGGGGAATGAGCAGTCCTTC. This encodes CASSSTGGNEQSF.

On this clonotype itself: Germline and junction disagree at one end, which may indicate a read error. The chain couples TRBV12-3 or TRBV12-4 to TRBJ2-3, with 9 bases matching TRBD1. The CDR3 has 13 amino acids. Here the CDR3 DNA reads TGTGCCAGCAGGCTGGGACAGGGCCTAACAACATCTTTT. Amino acids: CASRLGQGLTTSF.

This clonotype was seen a few times. This chain uses TRBV6-2 or TRBV6-3 with TRBJ1-6; 12 positions agree with TRBD1. This CDR3 is built from 16 residues. V dropped 2 bases and J dropped 14; count of bases not matched to a gene: 10. Looked up from germline, CDR1 is MNHEY and CDR2 is SVGEGT. The chain's CDR3 is CASSYVSPGQGATLHF. The CDR3 nucleotides read TGTGCCAGCAGTTACGTCTCCCCGGGACAGGGGGCGACCCTCCACTTT.

At least ten counts were recorded for this clonotype. This rearrangement joins TRBV6-1 to TRBJ1-5; D is perhaps TRBD1 (6 bases). The CDR3 runs to 14 residues. Germline CDR1 and CDR2: MNHNS and SASEGT. V was pared by 5 bases and J by 5 bases, with 13 bases between. CDR3 residues: CASSSSQGYQPQHF. The CDR3 DNA sequence: TGTGCCAGCAGTTCGAGTCAGGGGTATCAGCCCCAGCATTTT.

The rearrangement links TRBV5-4 to TRBJ2-5; the D gene is possibly TRBD1 (6 bases). This CDR3 region has 13 residues. The germline gives CDR1 SGHNT, CDR2 YYREEE (reference sequence). The germline V and J ends were trimmed by 4 bases and 6 bases, with 13 bases remaining between them. This CDR3 reads CASSPDRLQTQYF. The CDR3 DNA sequence: TGTGCCAGCAGCCCCGACAGGTTGCAGACCCAGTACTTC. Complete variable domain (other parts from reference TRBV5-4 and TRBJ2-5): ETGVTQSPTHLIKTRGQQVTLRCSSQSGHNTVSWYQQALGQGPQFIFQYYREEENGRGNFPPRFSGLQFPNYSSELNVNALELDDSALYLCASSPDRLQTQYFGPGTRLLVL.

This clonotype was seen a handful of times. This chain uses TRBV29-1 with TRBJ2-1; 7 nucleotides align to TRBD2. V shed 6 bases and J 8 bases; nucleotides not matched to a gene: 13. This CDR3 contains 14 residues. Germline V gives CDR1 SQVTM, CDR2 ANQGSEA. CDR3 DNA sequence: TGCAGCGTGGACCCTAGCGGACTGAGGGATGAGCAGTTCTTC. This gives the protein CSVDPSGLRDEQFF.